This TCR beta chain was identified in a study of shared clonotypes between healthy human individuals. At the level of the study: CD8 memory received one plate per donor, CD8 naive two, CD4 memory three and CD4 naive three.

Replicate PCRs for sorted subsets used around 200 ng DNA; this equaled tens of thousands of T cell genomes. TCRdb's table, derived via immunoSEQ multiplex PCR, lists solely in-frame clones and lacks some. Among hundreds of thousands of clones, less than 80% were seen once, and the ten largest hold under 2%. On this clone itself: The sample has other DNA sequences that encode this CDR3 too.

Germline V gives CDR1 SGHAT, CDR2 FQNNGV. V lost 4 bases and J lost 7, with 11 bases in between. The CDR3 covers 12 residues. The TCR comes from a woman in her 30s in good health. This chain links TRBV11-2 with TRBJ2-7; D is undetermined. Sequenced material: memory CD4+ T cells sorted from blood. Stated subset: CD45RA-negative fraction. CDR3 amino acids: CASSSLLREQYF. The CDR3 DNA sequence: TGTGCCAGCAGCTCCCTCCTACGGGAGCAGTACTTC.